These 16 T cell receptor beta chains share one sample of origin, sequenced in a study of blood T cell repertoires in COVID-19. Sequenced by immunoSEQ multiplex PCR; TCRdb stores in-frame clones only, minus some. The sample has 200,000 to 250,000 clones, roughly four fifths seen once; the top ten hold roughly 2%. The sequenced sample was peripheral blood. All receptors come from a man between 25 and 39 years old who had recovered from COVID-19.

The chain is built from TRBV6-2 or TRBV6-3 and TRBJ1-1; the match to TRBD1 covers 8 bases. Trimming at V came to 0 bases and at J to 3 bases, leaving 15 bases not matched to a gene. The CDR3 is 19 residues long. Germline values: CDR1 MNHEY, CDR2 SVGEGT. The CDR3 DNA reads TGTGCCAGCAGTTACTCTTCCAGGGGGCACGATCCGGGGGACACTGAAGCTTTCTTT. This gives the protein CASSYSSRGHDPGDTEAFF.

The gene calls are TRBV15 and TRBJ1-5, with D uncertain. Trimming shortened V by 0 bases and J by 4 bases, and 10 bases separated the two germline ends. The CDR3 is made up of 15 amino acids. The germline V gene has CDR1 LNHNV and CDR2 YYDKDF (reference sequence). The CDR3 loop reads CATSRDGSGNQPQHF. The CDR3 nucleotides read TGTGCCACCAGCAGAGACGGGAGCGGAAATCAGCCCCAGCATTTT.

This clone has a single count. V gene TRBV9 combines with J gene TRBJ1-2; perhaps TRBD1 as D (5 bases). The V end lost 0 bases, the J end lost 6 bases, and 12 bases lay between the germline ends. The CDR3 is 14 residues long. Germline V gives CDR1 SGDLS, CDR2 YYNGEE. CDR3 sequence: CASSVAPGGDGYTF. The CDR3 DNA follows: TGTGCCAGCAGCGTAGCCCCTGGGGGGGATGGCTACACCTTC. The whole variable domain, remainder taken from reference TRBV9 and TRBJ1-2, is DSGVTQTPKHLITATGQRVTLRCSPRSGDLSVYWYQQSLDQGLQFLIQYYNGEERAKGNILERFSAQQFPDLHSELNLSSLELGDSALYFCASSVAPGGDGYTFGSGTRLTVV.

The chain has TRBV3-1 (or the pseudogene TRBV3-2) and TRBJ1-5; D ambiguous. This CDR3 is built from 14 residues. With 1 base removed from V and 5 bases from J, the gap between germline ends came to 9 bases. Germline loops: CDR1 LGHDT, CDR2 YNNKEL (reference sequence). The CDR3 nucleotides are TGTGCCAGCAGCCAAGGATCCCGGGATCAGCCCCAGCATTTT. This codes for CASSQGSRDQPQHF.

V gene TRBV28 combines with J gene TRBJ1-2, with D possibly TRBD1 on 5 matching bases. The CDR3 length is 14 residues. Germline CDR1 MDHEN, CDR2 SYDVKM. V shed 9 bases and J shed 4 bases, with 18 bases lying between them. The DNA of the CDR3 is TGTGCCAGTATCCCGGGCGGGGCCGGCTATGGCTACACCTTC. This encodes CASIPGGAGYGYTF.

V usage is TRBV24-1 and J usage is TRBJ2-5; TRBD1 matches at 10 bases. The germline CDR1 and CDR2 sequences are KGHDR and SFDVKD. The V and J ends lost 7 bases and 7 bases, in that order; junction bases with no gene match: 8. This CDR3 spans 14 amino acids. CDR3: CATRGTGEKRTQYF. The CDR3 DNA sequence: TGTGCCACCAGGGGGACAGGGGAAAAGCGGACCCAGTACTTC.

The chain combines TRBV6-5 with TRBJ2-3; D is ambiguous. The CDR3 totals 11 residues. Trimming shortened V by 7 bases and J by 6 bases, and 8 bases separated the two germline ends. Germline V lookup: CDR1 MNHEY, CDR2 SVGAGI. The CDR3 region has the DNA TGTGCCAGCACTACTTCGGATACGCAGTATTTT. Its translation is CASTTSDTQYF.

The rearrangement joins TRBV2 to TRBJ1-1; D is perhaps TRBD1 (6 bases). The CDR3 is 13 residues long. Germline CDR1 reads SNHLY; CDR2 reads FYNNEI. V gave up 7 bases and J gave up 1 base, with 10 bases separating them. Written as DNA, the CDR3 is TGTGCCAGCAACAGGGATTGGAACACTGAAGCTTTCTTT. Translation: CASNRDWNTEAFF.

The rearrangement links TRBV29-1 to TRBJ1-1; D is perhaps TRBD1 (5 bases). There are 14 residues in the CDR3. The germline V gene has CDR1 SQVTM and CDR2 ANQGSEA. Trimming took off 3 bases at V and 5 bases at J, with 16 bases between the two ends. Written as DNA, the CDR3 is TGCAGCGTTGATCTTTCCAGGGTTGGGACTGAAGCTTTCTTT. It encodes CSVDLSRVGTEAFF.

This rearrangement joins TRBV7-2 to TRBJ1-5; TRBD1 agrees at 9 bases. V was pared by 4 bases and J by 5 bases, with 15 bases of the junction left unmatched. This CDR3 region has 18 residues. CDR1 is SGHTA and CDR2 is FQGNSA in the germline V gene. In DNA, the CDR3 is TGTGCCAGCAGCTCCCCCCTAGGACAGGGGAAAATCGATCAGCCCCAGCATTTT. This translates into CASSSPLGQGKIDQPQHF.

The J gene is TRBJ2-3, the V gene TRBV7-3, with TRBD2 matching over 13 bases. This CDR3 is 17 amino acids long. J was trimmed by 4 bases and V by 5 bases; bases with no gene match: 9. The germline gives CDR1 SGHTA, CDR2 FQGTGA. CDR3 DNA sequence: TGTGCCAGCAGCCCAAGCGGGACTAGCGGGGTCCCAGATACGCAGTATTTT. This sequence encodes CASSPSGTSGVPDTQYF.

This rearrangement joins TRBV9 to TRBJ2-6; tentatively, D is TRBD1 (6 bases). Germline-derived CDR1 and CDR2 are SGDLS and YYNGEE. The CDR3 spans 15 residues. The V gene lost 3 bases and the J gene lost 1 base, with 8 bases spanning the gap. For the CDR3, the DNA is TGTGCCAGCAGCGCCCAGGGGTCTGGGGCCAACGTCCTGACTTTC. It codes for CASSAQGSGANVLTF.

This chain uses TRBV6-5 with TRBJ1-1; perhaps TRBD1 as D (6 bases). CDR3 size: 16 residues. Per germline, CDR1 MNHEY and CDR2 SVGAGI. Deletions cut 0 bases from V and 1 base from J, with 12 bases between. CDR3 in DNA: TGTGCCAGCAGTTACTCTCCACAGGGAACGAACACTGAAGCTTTCTTT. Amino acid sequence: CASSYSPQGTNTEAFF.

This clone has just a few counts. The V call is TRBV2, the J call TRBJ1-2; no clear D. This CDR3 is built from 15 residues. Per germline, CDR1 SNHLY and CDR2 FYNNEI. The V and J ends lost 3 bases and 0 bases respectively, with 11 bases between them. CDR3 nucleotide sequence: TGTGCCAGCAGTGACGTGGGCGGGGCTAACTATGGCTACACCTTC. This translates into CASSDVGGANYGYTF.

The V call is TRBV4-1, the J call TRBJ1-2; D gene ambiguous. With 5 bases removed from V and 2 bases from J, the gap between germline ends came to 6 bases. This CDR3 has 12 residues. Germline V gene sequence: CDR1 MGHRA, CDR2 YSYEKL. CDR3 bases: TGCGCCAGCAGCACGAGGAACTATGGCTACACCTTC. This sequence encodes CASSTRNYGYTF.

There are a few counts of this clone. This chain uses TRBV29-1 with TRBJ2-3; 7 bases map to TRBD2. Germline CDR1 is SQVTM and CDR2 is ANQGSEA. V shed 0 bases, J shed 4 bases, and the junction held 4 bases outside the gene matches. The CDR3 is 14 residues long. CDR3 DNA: TGCAGCGTTGAAGATCCCCTAGCGGCAGATACGCAGTATTTT. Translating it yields CSVEDPLAADTQYF.